This T cell receptor (beta chain) emerged from a study of shared clonotypes between healthy human individuals. Overall study results and limits: Rarefaction curves obtained for sorted subsets showed sequencing incomplete despite large depth.

Replicate PCRs for sorted subsets used 200 ng DNA; this equaled 25,000 to 35,000 T cell genomes. Clones were read by immunoSEQ multiplex PCR, and TCRdb kept only the in-frame ones, dropping some. In the table there are around 1.4 million clones, approximately 98.5% of which are singletons. Turning to this clone: Its antigen is unknown.

The CDR3 runs to 13 residues. Germline CDR1 LNHNV, CDR2 YYDKDF (reference sequence). V shed 6 bases and J shed 3 bases, with 11 bases lying between them. This chain links TRBV15 with TRBJ1-2, with a weak D call TRBD1 (5 bases). The source material was naive CD4+ T cells sorted from blood. The sample's subset: CD45RA+ positively selected. This sequence was found in a man aged 25 to 40 in good health. The CDR3 nucleotides read TGTGCCACCAGTGGGGGGTTGGACTATGGCTACACCTTC. As protein: CATSGGLDYGYTF.